This record concerns one T cell receptor (beta chain) sequence. Its target is not known. This entry belongs to a study of cytomegalovirus exposure and HLA in healthy donors. PCR amplification relied on 60 Vbeta primers (plus 13 Jbeta primers). Only in-frame clones appear in the TCRdb table, and some are missing; sequencing was by immunoSEQ multiplex PCR. Among 110,000 to 150,000 clones listed, roughly 82% were seen once. The germline V gene has CDR1 SNHLY and CDR2 FYNNEI. The CDR3 is made up of 14 amino acids. V lost 7 bases and J 7 bases, leaving 17 bases between the germline ends. General study results and limits: In a later analysis, TCR beta V- and J-gene trimming showed a link to a missense DCLRE1C variant. Rarity characterized most TCR sequences, yet some public TCRs appeared in many donors.

Sequencing was done on a sample of PBMCs. The chain links TRBV2 to TRBJ1-5, with D perhaps TRBD1 (5 bases). The receptor was derived from a man younger than 40 in good health and CMV-seronegative. The CDR3 DNA is TGTGCCAGCAAAGAGGGCGGAGGGGAGCAGCCCCAGCATTTT. This translates into CASKEGGGEQPQHF.